The T cell receptor (beta chain) described here comes from a study of OX40 agonist ivuxolimab in advanced cancers. Study as a whole: Administration of intravenous ivuxolimab to patients occurred every 2 weeks at 0.01 to 10 mg/kg. Whole-study results and caveats: There was clonal expansion of CD4+ and CD8+ blood T cells by week 6 at 0.1 to 3.0 mg/kg. Relative to CD4+ cells, CD8+ T cells on average had more expanded clones.

Sequencing used immunoSEQ multiplex PCR; TCRdb keeps in-frame clones, though not all of them. The sample holds about 41,000 clones, roughly 86% seen once. In regard to this clone: Its antigen remains unidentified.

The CDR3 loop spans 15 amino acids. Looked up from germline, CDR1 is KGHSH and CDR2 is LQKENI. With 3 bases removed from V and 0 bases from J, the gap between germline ends came to 11 bases. V and J are TRBV18 and TRBJ2-5; a possible D gene is TRBD1 (5 bases). The sequence was obtained from an adult with an advanced solid tumor such as melanoma, head and neck, liver or kidney cancer. Sequences were derived from CD4+ or CD8+ T cells sorted from blood, sampled in a trial of the OX40 agonist ivuxolimab. CDR3 sequence reads: CASSPRAGHQETQYF. The CDR3 DNA reads as TGTGCCAGCTCACCCAGGGCAGGGCACCAAGAGACCCAGTACTTC.